This T cell receptor beta chain came from a study of T-cell memory formation after mild COVID-19. Study in general: TCR clustering was largely donor specific.

TCRdb analysed the 5' RACE reads with MiXCR anew, one entry per CDR3 protein. The table shows around 300,000 distinct CDR3 sequences, with 7.5% to 9.5% occurring only once. Notes on this clonotype: Its specificity is unknown.

Study-level findings and limits: The second-wave clones peaking on day 37 were not confirmed as SARS-CoV-2-specific. Clones shrinking from day 15 to 85 showed even CD4/CD8 mixes; later expanders tilted CD4+.

This CDR3 spans 16 amino acids. The V end was cut by 0 bases, the J end by 6 bases, with 15 bases between. Germline lookup yields CDR1 LGHNA and CDR2 YSLEER. J is TRBJ2-1 and V is TRBV4-3, with D maybe TRBD1 (6 bases). The sequence was obtained from a man aged 18 to 30 who had mild COVID-19 (a few samples of this study predate the infection). Cell type and time point are not known. Specimen: PBMCs or a T cell subset sorted from them (not recorded which). The CDR3 DNA reads as TGCGCCAGCAGCCAAGATGGCCAGGGGCTATTCAATGAGCAGTTCTTC. Residues: CASSQDGQGLFNEQFF.